The present entry profiles one T cell receptor (beta chain) with its context. This specimen belongs to a study of blood T cell repertoires in COVID-19. Background on the study: COVID-19 samples collected from the United States, Italy and Spain covered acute and convalescent phases.

Produced via immunoSEQ multiplex PCR; TCRdb's table is partial and in-frame only. The table includes 25,000 to 30,000 clones, over 70% detected once. CDR1 is MGHRA and CDR2 is YSYEKL in the germline V gene. The ends were cut back, 0 bases at V and 3 bases at J, with 6 bases in the middle. There are 14 residues in the CDR3. The sequence was collected from a woman between 65 and 79 years old with acute or convalescent COVID-19. Sequenced: peripheral blood. The J gene is TRBJ1-3, the V gene TRBV4-1; D is unclear. The CDR3 sequence is CASSQENGGNTIYF. The DNA for the CDR3 is TGCGCCAGCAGCCAAGAGAACGGTGGAAACACCATATATTTT.